This T cell receptor (delta chain) was recorded in a study of γδ T cells in repeated Plasmodium falciparum infection. Overall study context: Age- and gender-matched Australian children served as comparison for malaria-exposed Malian children. Over roughly 580 days, donors received four mosquito-bite P. falciparum NF54 infections.

This clone was seen only a few times. Since a far larger clone is one base different, this is likely a read error. Other DNA sequences within the sample encode an identical CDR3. TCRdb ran CATT on the multiplex PCR reads. The sample includes 90,000 to 95,000 delta-chain clones, 0.75% to 1% seen only once; the top ten take approximately 9.6%. Input material: gamma-delta T cells from blood. This receptor was identified in a pool of human donors (malaria-infected and uninfected, not separated).

CDR3 bases: TGTGCTCTCGGGGAACTCTCCCACCTGGGGGGATACACCGATAAACTCATCTTT. Translating it yields CALGELSHLGGYTDKLIF. The chain uses TRDV1 and TRDJ1, with 7 bases lining up with TRDD3. TCRdb leaves out the J gene; it was filled in here by matching the DNA to germline. Germline assignment: CDR1 TSWWSYY and CDR2 QGS. CDR3 length: 18 residues.